This T cell receptor (beta chain) was identified during a study of T cell repertoires in aging, cancer and after chemotherapy (dated by TCRdb to the late 2010s). For the wider study: Donors spanned six age groups from 30 or younger to 70 or older, with at least three individuals per group. In the hematological group, paired pre- and post-chemotherapy samples were obtained from chronic lymphocytic leukemia patients treated with fludarabine- or bendamustine-based regimens. The complete dataset included roughly 8.8 million TCR reads. Peripheral blood TCR beta repertoires from healthy donors and cancer patients were profiled to examine immunoaging and T cell reconstitution after chemotherapy. Alongside approximately 97 healthy donors serving as a reference group, the cohort included approximately 210 cancer patients, of whom more than 90 had hematological cancers and about 130 had solid cancers.

On the study overall, not on this receptor specifically: In healthy donors, the decline in TCR diversity with age was mainly explained by loss of richness, whereas in cancer patients loss of evenness was also found to contribute. In both cancer cohorts, median generation probability rose over the chemotherapy interval, which suggests that the repertoire was reconstituted through rebound thymic output. Untreated patients with hematological or solid cancers showed significantly lower blood TCR diversity and higher clonality than age-matched healthy donors. It was noted by the authors that conclusions about immunological memory after chemotherapy cannot be drawn from the repertoire data. Lymphoid organ infiltration was present in hematological cancer patients, and this infiltration may itself impair thymic emigration or peripheral T cell expansion.

Rearranged TRB sequences spanning V, D and J segments were amplified in a multiplex touch-down PCR with a mixed TRB-A/B primer pool. Illumina adapters and sample indices were added to the amplicons in two consecutive PCR reactions performed with Phusion HS II polymerase. After gel purification with the NucleoSpin Gel and PCR Clean-up kit, the amplicons were checked using Qubit and an Agilent 2100 Bioanalyzer. Sequencing of the libraries was done on an Illumina MiSeq with paired-end, single-indexed 600-cycle runs. The published analysis was carried out like this. MiXCR versions 2.12 and 3.0.5 were used to process the TRB sequences. A clone was defined as each unique CDR3 nucleotide sequence, and only productive sequences supported by at least two reads were kept. The repertoire metrics were Shannon diversity, evenness, clonality (calculated as one minus evenness), and diversity profiles parameterized by alpha from 0 to 5. Generation probabilities of clones in paired pre- and post-chemotherapy samples were computed with the IGoR algorithm. TCRdb reran the public reads through fastp at Q25 and MiXCR, keeping productive beta chains. Rows merge per CDR3 protein into single entries with the most common DNA and genes. The V and J calls reflect TCRdb's pipeline rather than the authors' work. In this sample the table shows some 3,500 distinct CDR3 sequences, approximately 20% of which occur a single time. The ten largest clones take up roughly 19% of the sample.

Points on this clonotype: Its antigen has not been determined. No base quality values were provided; no much bigger clone lies one nucleotide off.

TCR beta rearrangements were amplified from genomic DNA extracted from peripheral blood rather than from sorted cells or RNA. The germline V gene sets CDR1 to SGHDT and CDR2 to YYEEEE. The junction shows trimming of 2 bases on V and 4 bases on J, and the gene matches do not reach 11 bases of it. Its CDR3 holds 17 amino acids, cysteine through phenylalanine. Kept here is only the CDR3 DNA, which spans 51 bases and is read in frame from base 1. The receptor chain draws on TRBV5-6 and TRBJ1-3; TRBD1 matches 8 bases in the middle. The sequenced sample was blood. The TCR originated in a human donor with a blood cancer. The bases read TGTGCCAGCAGCTTCGGGTTTGACAGGGGATTGGGAAACACCATATATTTT. Its protein reads: CASSFGFDRGLGNTIYF.